The 13 T cell receptor beta chains given below trace back to one sample, sequenced in a study of CD8+CD57+ T cells in acquired aplastic anemia. Investigators profiled TCR beta VDJ and CDR3 from genomic DNA template. One entry per CDR3 protein results from TCRdb running MiXCR on the reads. The data hold 150,000 to 200,000 distinct CDR3 sequences, with 40% to 50% observed a single time. Source material: sorted CD4+, CD8+, or CD8+CD57+ T cells (not recorded which) from PBMCs. The receptors here all came from a human donor in good health.

The J gene is TRBJ1-6, the V gene TRBV5-1; no definite D call. Trimming shortened V by 2 bases and J by 10 bases, and 13 bases separated the two germline ends. The CDR3 is 14 amino acids. Germline CDR1 and CDR2: SGHRS and YFSETQ. The CDR3, as DNA: TGCGCCAGCAGCTTCGAGATAGAGGGATCACCCCTCCACTTT. Amino acid sequence: CASSFEIEGSPLHF.

This clonotype was counted ten times or more. This chain connects TRBV15 to TRBJ1-1; the D is unclear. The V gene lost 0 bases and the J gene lost 11 bases, with 22 bases spanning the gap. This CDR3 comprises 16 residues. CDR1 and CDR2 from the germline V gene are LNHNV and YYDKDF (reference sequence). The CDR3 DNA reads TGTGCCACCAGCAGAGATCGTGAAGGCCCCCTGGTCTTTGCTTTCTTT. Protein sequence: CATSRDREGPLVFAFF. Drawing the rest from reference TRBV15 and TRBJ1-1, the complete variable domain is DAMVIQNPRYQVTQFGKPVTLSCSQTLNHNVMYWYQQKSSQAPKLLFHYYDKDFNNEADTPDNFQSRRPNTSFCFLDIRSPGLGDTAMYLCATSRDREGPLVFAFFGQGTRLTVV.

The rearrangement uses TRBV25-1 and TRBJ2-1; maybe TRBD2 (6 bases). V dropped 10 bases and J dropped 14 bases, with 30 bases sitting between them. The V gene's germline CDR1 is MGHDK and CDR2 SYGVNS. The CDR3 sequence is 15 residues long. This chain's CDR3 is CATPGGSGSLQGEFF. The DNA for the CDR3 is TGTGCCACCCCTGGAGGCAGCGGGTCCCTCCAGGGTGAGTTCTTC.

This rearrangement joins TRBV2 to TRBJ2-2, with 8 bases matching TRBD1. There are 15 residues in the CDR3. From germline, CDR1 is SNHLY and CDR2 FYNNEI. The V segment lost 4 bases and the J segment 4 bases; nucleotides outside the gene matches: 5. In DNA, the CDR3 is TGTGCCAGCAGTGCCGGACAGGGCACCACCGGGGAGCTGTTTTTT. Its protein product is CASSAGQGTTGELFF. The full variable domain, rest sourced from reference TRBV2 and TRBJ2-2, is EPEVTQTPSHQVTQMGQEVILRCVPISNHLYFYWYRQILGQKVEFLVSFYNNEISEKSEIFDDQFSVERPDGSNFTLKIRSTKLEDSAMYFCASSAGQGTTGELFFGEGSRLTVL.

In DNA form, the CDR3 reads TGTGCCAGCAGTCACACAGGGGCCAATGGCTACACCTTC. Amino acid sequence: CASSHTGANGYTF. V and J are TRBV6-2 or TRBV6-3 and TRBJ1-2, with 7 bases lining up with TRBD1. This CDR3 spans 13 amino acids. The ends lost 5 bases at V and 6 bases at J; junction bases unmatched: 6. CDR1 and CDR2 from the germline V gene are MNHEY and SVGEGT.

This clonotype was observed at least ten times. The chain uses TRBV12-3 or TRBV12-4 and TRBJ2-4; D ambiguous. CDR3 length: 14 residues. V lost 4 bases to trimming and J lost 0 bases, with 7 bases between them. This chain's CDR3 is CASSYHLAKNIQYF. As DNA, the CDR3 is TGTGCCAGCAGTTATCACCTAGCCAAAAACATTCAGTACTTC.

This clonotype has at least ten counts. The chain joins TRBV5-1 to TRBJ2-1; 11 bases fit TRBD2. The V gene end was trimmed by 4 bases and the J gene end by 1 base; junction bases not matched to a gene: 1. Per the germline V gene, CDR1 is SGHRS and CDR2 is YFSETQ. The CDR3 is made up of 15 amino acids. As DNA, the CDR3 is TGCGCCAGCAGCCGACTAGCGGGATCCTACAATGAGCAGTTCTTC. Translating gives CASSRLAGSYNEQFF.

The DNA of the CDR3 is TGTGCCAGCGGGGGACAAAAGTTCTCACCCCTCCACTTT. This codes for CASGGQKFSPLHF. The genes are TRBV2 and TRBJ1-6; D perhaps matches TRBD1 (6 bases). Germline loops: CDR1 SNHLY, CDR2 FYNNEI. V shed 8 bases and J shed 10 bases, with 15 bases lying between them. This CDR3 comprises 13 residues. Full variable domain (missing parts from reference TRBV2 and TRBJ1-6): EPEVTQTPSHQVTQMGQEVILRCVPISNHLYFYWYRQILGQKVEFLVSFYNNEISEKSEIFDDQFSVERPDGSNFTLKIRSTKLEDSAMYFCASGGQKFSPLHFGNGTRLTVT.

The chain joins TRBV19 to TRBJ2-7; D might be TRBD1 (7 bases). Trimming shortened V by 0 bases and J by 5 bases, and 8 bases separated the two germline ends. The CDR3 extends over 13 amino acids. Per germline, CDR1 LNHDA and CDR2 SQIVND (reference sequence). Written as DNA, the CDR3 is TGTGCCAGTAGTATAGACAGGGGGGACGAGCAGTACTTC. Its protein product is CASSIDRGDEQYF.

Regarding this clonotype: Compared with germline, one end of the junction differs, possibly owing to a read error. The genes are TRBV7-9 and TRBJ2-1, with a weak D call TRBD1 (5 bases). The CDR3 has 12 residues. In germline, CDR1 is SEHNR, CDR2 FQNEAQ (reference sequence). CDR3 amino acids: CASRLQGNEQLF. The CDR3 DNA reads as TGTGCCAGCAGACTTCAGGGAAATGAGCAGCTCTTC.

The V gene is TRBV10-3, the J gene TRBJ2-2, with D possibly being TRBD1 (5 bases). With 5 bases removed from V and 0 bases from J, the gap between germline ends came to 10 bases. The CDR3 sequence is 15 residues long. Germline values: CDR1 ENHRY, CDR2 SYGVKD. This CDR3 reads CAISMTATNTGELFF. In DNA form, the CDR3 reads TGTGCCATCAGTATGACAGCGACGAACACCGGGGAGCTGTTTTTT.

This chain links TRBV19 with TRBJ1-3; 7 bases match TRBD1. The CDR3 is 17 amino acids. The germline V gene encodes CDR1 LNHDA and CDR2 SQIVND (reference sequence). Germline trimming cut 5 bases from V and 0 bases from J; bases unmatched to any gene: 10. The CDR3 loop reads CASSPARDSRSGNTIYF. The CDR3 region has the DNA TGTGCCAGTAGTCCTGCTCGGGACAGCCGCTCTGGAAACACCATATATTTT.

The J gene is TRBJ2-5, the V gene TRBV13; 7 bases line up with TRBD1. This CDR3 spans 15 amino acids. Germline loops: CDR1 PRHDT, CDR2 FYEKMQ (reference sequence). Losses at the gene ends were 5 bases for V and 1 base for J; bases not matched to a gene: 7. CDR3 sequence: CASSDTGQAQETQYF. The CDR3 DNA reads as TGTGCCAGCAGCGACACCGGACAGGCCCAAGAGACCCAGTACTTC.